This T cell receptor (beta chain) derives from a study of blood T cell repertoires in COVID-19. Study-wide background: Nucleic acid was either cDNA or gDNA, and it came from T cells, B-cell-depleted T cells, or PBMCs.

J gave up 8 bases and V 4 bases, and 6 bases lay outside the gene matches. The germline V gene has CDR1 LGHDT and CDR2 YNNKEL (reference sequence). This CDR3 region has 14 residues. Two negative PCRs, clearance, or symptom resolution characterized the recovered Cohort 3 donors. The protocol was immunoSEQ multiplex PCR, while the TCRdb copy is restricted to in-frame clones and leaves out a portion. The sample has about 440,000 clones; about 92% are singletons. The J gene is TRBJ2-1, the V gene TRBV3-1 (or the pseudogene TRBV3-2); 9 positions agree with TRBD2. The TCR originated in a man younger than 30 who had recovered from COVID-19. Sequencing used PBMCs or T cells enriched from blood (not recorded which). The DNA of the CDR3 is TGTGCCAGCAGCCGCGGACTAGCGAGGGATGAGCAGTTCTTC. Translated, it gives CASSRGLARDEQFF.